A selection of T cell receptor beta chains follows, all from one sample in a study of cytomegalovirus exposure and HLA in healthy donors. Produced via immunoSEQ multiplex PCR; TCRdb's table is partial and in-frame only. The sample consists of about 160,000 clones, 82% of them appearing once. Sequences were obtained from PBMCs. These receptor sequences come from a girl aged 2-10 years in good health and CMV-seropositive. Both conserved end residues are part of each CDR3. D genes are given only for firm matches. Expanded clones get a size class; other rows say once, few or many, or leave the size out.

J gene: TRBJ2-1
clone size: .
CDR3 length: 13
V gene: TRBV19
D gene: TRBD2
CDR3 DNA: TGTGCCACCACGCCTAGCGGGAGGGGGGGAAAGTTCTTC
CDR3 protein: CATTPSGRGGKFF

J gene: TRBJ1-2
clone size: .
CDR3 length: 15
V gene: TRBV4-1
D gene: .
CDR3 DNA: TGCGCCAGCAGCCAAGATCGGGCCGGACAGTATGGCTACACCTTC
CDR3 protein: CASSQDRAGQYGYTF

J gene: TRBJ2-5
clone size: .
CDR3 length: 15
V gene: TRBV6-5
D gene: .
CDR3 DNA: TGTGCCAGCAGCCGAAAGACAGGCCACCAAGAGACCCAGTACTTC
CDR3 protein: CASSRKTGHQETQYF

J gene: TRBJ2-1
clone size: few
CDR3 length: 15
V gene: TRBV19
D gene: TRBD1
CDR3 DNA: TGTGCCAGCTCTGAGACAGGGGCGGATTACAATGAGCAGTTCTTC
CDR3 protein: CASSETGADYNEQFF

J gene: TRBJ1-4
clone size: .
CDR3 length: 15
V gene: TRBV7-2
D gene: TRBD1
CDR3 DNA: TGTGCCAGCAGCTTATCCTCAGGGGGGAATGAAAAACTGTTTTTT
CDR3 protein: CASSLSSGGNEKLFF

J gene: TRBJ2-5
clone size: few
CDR3 length: 16
V gene: TRBV5-1
D gene: .
CDR3 DNA: TGCGCCAGCAGCTTGGGGAGACTAGGCCCTCAAGAGACCCAGTACTTC
CDR3 protein: CASSLGRLGPQETQYF

J gene: TRBJ2-7
clone size: .
CDR3 length: 15
V gene: TRBV7-2
D gene: TRBD2
CDR3 DNA: TGTGCCAGCAGCGACTCCGGGACTAGGGCCTACGAGCAGTACTTC
CDR3 protein: CASSDSGTRAYEQYF

J gene: TRBJ2-3
clone size: .
CDR3 length: 15
V gene: TRBV6-4
D gene: TRBD2
CDR3 DNA: TGTGCCAGCAGTGCGACTAGCGGGAGGGCAGATACGCAGTATTTT
CDR3 protein: CASSATSGRADTQYF

J gene: TRBJ1-2
clone size: .
CDR3 length: 13
V gene: TRBV6-1
D gene: .
CDR3 DNA: TGTGCCAGCCTGGGGAGCGGTTCAGCTGGCTACACCTTC
CDR3 protein: CASLGSGSAGYTF

J gene: TRBJ2-3
clone size: .
CDR3 length: 15
V gene: TRBV5-1
D gene: TRBD1
CDR3 DNA: TGCGCCAGCAGCTTTAATGACAGGGACGCAGATACGCAGTATTTT
CDR3 protein: CASSFNDRDADTQYF

J gene: TRBJ2-1
clone size: .
CDR3 length: 13
V gene: TRBV19
D gene: TRBD1
CDR3 DNA: TGTGCCAGTAGTGGGGACAGGGGCAATGAGCAGTTCTTC
CDR3 protein: CASSGDRGNEQFF

J gene: TRBJ2-3
clone size: .
CDR3 length: 14
V gene: TRBV11-2
D gene: .
CDR3 DNA: TGTGCCAGCAGCTTAGGGCCGAGCACAGATACGCAGTATTTT
CDR3 protein: CASSLGPSTDTQYF

J gene: TRBJ1-1
clone size: .
CDR3 length: 13
V gene: TRBV25-1
D gene: .
CDR3 DNA: TGTGCCAGCAGTGAGCGGGAAAGGCCTGAAGCTTTCTTT
CDR3 protein: CASSERERPEAFF

J gene: TRBJ1-1
clone size: .
CDR3 length: 14
V gene: TRBV10-1
D gene: .
CDR3 DNA: TGCGCCAGCAGTGAGTCCGGAGCGTGGACTGAAGCTTTCTTT
CDR3 protein: CASSESGAWTEAFF

J gene: TRBJ2-5
clone size: once
CDR3 length: 16
V gene: TRBV30
D gene: TRBD2
CDR3 DNA: TGTGCCTGGAATCGGACTAGCGGGATCTTAGAAGAGACCCAGTACTTC
CDR3 protein: CAWNRTSGILEETQYF

J gene: TRBJ2-7
clone size: once
CDR3 length: 12
V gene: TRBV7-9
D gene: .
CDR3 DNA: TGTGCCAGCAGCTTATGGGGAGCTGAGCAGTACTTC
CDR3 protein: CASSLWGAEQYF

J gene: TRBJ2-1
clone size: .
CDR3 length: 15
V gene: TRBV7-2
D gene: TRBD2
CDR3 DNA: TGTGCCAGCAGCTTACTAGCGGGAGGAGTGGGTGAGCAGTTCTTC
CDR3 protein: CASSLLAGGVGEQFF

J gene: TRBJ2-3
clone size: .
CDR3 length: 17
V gene: TRBV5-1
D gene: TRBD2
CDR3 DNA: TGCGCCAGCAGTTCCCGGCGGGAGGGAACTAGCACAGATACGCAGTATTTT
CDR3 protein: CASSSRREGTSTDTQYF

J gene: TRBJ2-5
clone size: .
CDR3 length: 15
V gene: TRBV7-3
D gene: .
CDR3 DNA: TGTGCCAGCAGCTTAAGGATAGGCGGACAAGAGACCCAGTACTTC
CDR3 protein: CASSLRIGGQETQYF

J gene: TRBJ2-3
clone size: .
CDR3 length: 12
V gene: TRBV27
D gene: TRBD1
CDR3 DNA: TGTGCCAGCAGTAGGGGGCAAGATACGCAGTATTTT
CDR3 protein: CASSRGQDTQYF

J gene: TRBJ2-3
clone size: .
CDR3 length: 14
V gene: TRBV5-8
D gene: .
CDR3 DNA: TGTGCCAGCAGCTTAGCCGGGAACACAGATACGCAGTATTTT
CDR3 protein: CASSLAGNTDTQYF

J gene: TRBJ1-5
clone size: .
CDR3 length: 13
V gene: TRBV30
D gene: .
CDR3 DNA: TGTGCCTGGAGTGGCCTAGGGGGTCAGCCCCAGCATTTT
CDR3 protein: CAWSGLGGQPQHF

J gene: TRBJ1-5
clone size: .
CDR3 length: 15
V gene: TRBV4-1
D gene: .
CDR3 DNA: TGCGCCAGCAGCCGCGGAGGGAATCGGAATCAGCCCCAGCATTTT
CDR3 protein: CASSRGGNRNQPQHF

J gene: TRBJ2-7
clone size: .
CDR3 length: 14
V gene: TRBV6-5
D gene: TRBD1
CDR3 DNA: TGTGCCAGCAGTTGGGACAGGTTGGTTGGAGAGCAGTACTTC
CDR3 protein: CASSWDRLVGEQYF

J gene: TRBJ2-1
clone size: .
CDR3 length: 11
V gene: TRBV20-1
D gene: TRBD1
CDR3 DNA: TGCAGTGCGGAACAGGGGTCTGAGCAGTTCTTC
CDR3 protein: CSAEQGSEQFF

J gene: TRBJ1-1
clone size: .
CDR3 length: 16
V gene: TRBV14
D gene: TRBD1
CDR3 DNA: TGTGCCAGCAGCCACGGGACAGGGGGCATGAACACTGAAGCTTTCTTT
CDR3 protein: CASSHGTGGMNTEAFF

J gene: TRBJ1-2
clone size: .
CDR3 length: 14
V gene: TRBV5-1
D gene: .
CDR3 DNA: TGCGCCAGCAGCGCGACAGGCTCCGGCTATGGCTACACCTTC
CDR3 protein: CASSATGSGYGYTF

J gene: TRBJ2-7
clone size: few
CDR3 length: 14
V gene: TRBV10-2
D gene: TRBD2
CDR3 DNA: TGCGCCAGCAGGGTACTAGCGGGAGGCTACGAGCAGTACTTC
CDR3 protein: CASRVLAGGYEQYF

J gene: TRBJ2-7
clone size: .
CDR3 length: 12
V gene: TRBV27
D gene: .
CDR3 DNA: TGTGCCAGCAGTTCAGGGGTTTACGAGCAGTACTTC
CDR3 protein: CASSSGVYEQYF

J gene: TRBJ2-7
clone size: few
CDR3 length: 12
V gene: TRBV10-1
D gene: .
CDR3 DNA: TGCGCCAGCAGGCCCGGAGGCTACGAGCAGTACTTC
CDR3 protein: CASRPGGYEQYF

J gene: TRBJ2-7
clone size: once
CDR3 length: 17
V gene: TRBV4-1
D gene: .
CDR3 DNA: TGCGCCAGCAGCCAAAATTTTAAAGCGAGGAGCTCCTACGAGCAGTACTTC
CDR3 protein: CASSQNFKARSSYEQYF

J gene: TRBJ2-3
clone size: .
CDR3 length: 13
V gene: TRBV5-1
D gene: TRBD2
CDR3 DNA: TGCGCCAGCAGTTCCGGGACTAGCGGTGGGCAGTATTTT
CDR3 protein: CASSSGTSGGQYF

J gene: TRBJ2-1
clone size: .
CDR3 length: 16
V gene: TRBV29-1
D gene: TRBD1
CDR3 DNA: TGCAGCGTTGAAAGGGGATTGAAGACAGGGTACTATGAGCAGTTCTTC
CDR3 protein: CSVERGLKTGYYEQFF

J gene: TRBJ2-7
clone size: .
CDR3 length: 16
V gene: TRBV7-9
D gene: .
CDR3 DNA: TGTGCCAGCAGCTTCCCCCCGGGACACACTAAGAGCGAGCAGTACTTC
CDR3 protein: CASSFPPGHTKSEQYF

J gene: TRBJ2-7
clone size: .
CDR3 length: 19
V gene: TRBV28
D gene: .
CDR3 DNA: TGTGCCAGCAGTTCCCCCCCGGGGATCGGGTTGCCCGAAACCTACGAGCAGTACTTC
CDR3 protein: CASSSPPGIGLPETYEQYF

J gene: TRBJ2-6
clone size: .
CDR3 length: 18
V gene: TRBV5-1
D gene: TRBD1
CDR3 DNA: TGCGCCAGCAGCTTGGGGGACAGGGGGTTCTCTGGGGCCAACGTCCTGACTTTC
CDR3 protein: CASSLGDRGFSGANVLTF

J gene: TRBJ2-3
clone size: .
CDR3 length: 15
V gene: TRBV5-1
D gene: TRBD2
CDR3 DNA: TGCGCCAGCAGCTTGGGTCGGAGGGAGGGAGATACGCAGTATTTT
CDR3 protein: CASSLGRREGDTQYF

J gene: TRBJ2-1
clone size: .
CDR3 length: 13
V gene: TRBV30
D gene: .
CDR3 DNA: TGTGCCTGGAGTGTACTACTGAGGCAGGAGCAGTTCTTC
CDR3 protein: CAWSVLLRQEQFF

J gene: TRBJ1-5
clone size: .
CDR3 length: 14
V gene: TRBV6-1
D gene: TRBD1
CDR3 DNA: TGTGCCAGCAGTCCAGGGGGCCACAATCAGCCCCAGCATTTT
CDR3 protein: CASSPGGHNQPQHF

J gene: TRBJ1-1
clone size: .
CDR3 length: 13
V gene: TRBV30
D gene: TRBD1
CDR3 DNA: TGTGCCTGGAGTGGAGGGACAGAGGTTGAAGCTTTCTTT
CDR3 protein: CAWSGGTEVEAFF

J gene: TRBJ2-2
clone size: .
CDR3 length: 18
V gene: TRBV28
D gene: .
CDR3 DNA: TGTGCCAGCAGTTTGATCCTATTGAGGTCGCGGAACACCGGGGAGCTGTTTTTT
CDR3 protein: CASSLILLRSRNTGELFF

J gene: TRBJ1-3
clone size: .
CDR3 length: 13
V gene: TRBV27
D gene: TRBD1
CDR3 DNA: TGTGCCAGCAGTATACAGGGGAGGAACACCATATATTTT
CDR3 protein: CASSIQGRNTIYF

J gene: TRBJ1-5
clone size: .
CDR3 length: 13
V gene: TRBV6-1
D gene: .
CDR3 DNA: TGTGCCAGCAGTGAAACGAACAGGCAGCCCCAGCATTTT
CDR3 protein: CASSETNRQPQHF

J gene: TRBJ2-5
clone size: .
CDR3 length: 10
V gene: TRBV20-1
D gene: .
CDR3 DNA: TGCAGCGCTGAAGGGGGGACCCAGTACTTC
CDR3 protein: CSAEGGTQYF

J gene: TRBJ2-7
clone size: .
CDR3 length: 16
V gene: TRBV6-6
D gene: TRBD2
CDR3 DNA: TGTGCCAGCAGGGGGACTAGCGGGAGGGCCGTATACGAGCAGTACTTC
CDR3 protein: CASRGTSGRAVYEQYF

J gene: TRBJ2-7
clone size: .
CDR3 length: 14
V gene: TRBV30
D gene: TRBD1
CDR3 DNA: TGTGCCTGGAGTCCCGGGACAGGGTCCTACGAGCAGTACTTC
CDR3 protein: CAWSPGTGSYEQYF

J gene: TRBJ2-1
clone size: .
CDR3 length: 15
V gene: TRBV15
D gene: .
CDR3 DNA: TGTGCCACCAGCAGAGCACCGGGACAATACAATGAGCAGTTCTTC
CDR3 protein: CATSRAPGQYNEQFF

J gene: TRBJ1-2
clone size: .
CDR3 length: 13
V gene: TRBV27
D gene: TRBD1
CDR3 DNA: TGTGCCAGCAGTACCGGGACAGGGGTAGGCTACACCTTC
CDR3 protein: CASSTGTGVGYTF

J gene: TRBJ2-7
clone size: .
CDR3 length: 19
V gene: TRBV4-1
D gene: TRBD2
CDR3 DNA: TGCGCCAGCAGCCAGGTTGGACTAGCGGGAGGCTCAAGCTCCTACGAGCAGTACTTC
CDR3 protein: CASSQVGLAGGSSSYEQYF

J gene: TRBJ2-7
clone size: .
CDR3 length: 14
V gene: TRBV7-9
D gene: TRBD2
CDR3 DNA: TGTGCCAGCAGCCAAACTAGCGGGACAGACGAGCAGTACTTC
CDR3 protein: CASSQTSGTDEQYF

J gene: TRBJ2-3
clone size: .
CDR3 length: 12
V gene: TRBV6-5
D gene: .
CDR3 DNA: TGTGCCAGCAGCGCCCCCGGGGATACGCAGTATTTT
CDR3 protein: CASSAPGDTQYF

J gene: TRBJ2-1
clone size: once
CDR3 length: 16
V gene: TRBV1
D gene: .
CDR3 DNA: TGCACCAGCAGCGACCTCCCTAGCGGGAGTCGGCATGAGCAGTTCTTC
CDR3 protein: CTSSDLPSGSRHEQFF